The source of this T cell receptor (beta chain) is a study of cytomegalovirus exposure and HLA in healthy donors. PCR employed 60 Vbeta and 13 Jbeta primers. TCRdb's copy holds only in-frame clones and misses some; the assay was immunoSEQ multiplex PCR. The sample contains about 130,000 clones, 75% to 90% of which appear only once. The V and J ends lost 3 bases and 6 bases, in that order; junction bases with no gene match: 4. CDR1 and CDR2 from the germline V gene are LNHDA and SQIVND (reference sequence). This CDR3 has 14 amino acids. The sequence derives from a woman aged 40-49 years in good health and CMV-seronegative. The chain recombines TRBV19 with TRBJ2-1, with 8 bases aligning to TRBD2. The material sequenced was PBMCs. The CDR3 loop reads CASSMMTSANEQFF. The CDR3 nucleotides are TGTGCCAGTAGTATGATGACTAGCGCCAATGAGCAGTTCTTC.